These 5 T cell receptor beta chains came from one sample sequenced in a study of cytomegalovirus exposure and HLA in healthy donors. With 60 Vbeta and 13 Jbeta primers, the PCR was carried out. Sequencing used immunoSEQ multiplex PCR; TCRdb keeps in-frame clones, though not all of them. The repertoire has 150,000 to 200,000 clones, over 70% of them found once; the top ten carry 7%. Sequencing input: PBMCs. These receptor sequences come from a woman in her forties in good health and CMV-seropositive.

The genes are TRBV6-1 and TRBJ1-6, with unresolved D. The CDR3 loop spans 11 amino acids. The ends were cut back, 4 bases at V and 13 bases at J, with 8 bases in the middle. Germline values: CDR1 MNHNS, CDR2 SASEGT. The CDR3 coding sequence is TGTGCCAGCAGTGCATTTTCCCCCCTCCACTTT. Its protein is CASSAFSPLHF.

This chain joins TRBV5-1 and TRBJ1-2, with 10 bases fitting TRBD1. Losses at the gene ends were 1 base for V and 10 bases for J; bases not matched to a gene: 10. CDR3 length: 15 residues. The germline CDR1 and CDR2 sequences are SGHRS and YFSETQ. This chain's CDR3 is CASSLFRGQGQLYTF. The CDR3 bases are TGCGCCAGCAGCTTGTTCCGGGGACAGGGGCAGCTCTACACCTTC.

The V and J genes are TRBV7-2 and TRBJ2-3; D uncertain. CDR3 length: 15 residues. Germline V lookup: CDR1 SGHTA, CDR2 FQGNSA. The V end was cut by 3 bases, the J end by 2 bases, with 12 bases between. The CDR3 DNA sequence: TGTGCCAGCAGCTTTTATCGGAGATTCACAGATACGCAGTATTTT. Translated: CASSFYRRFTDTQYF.

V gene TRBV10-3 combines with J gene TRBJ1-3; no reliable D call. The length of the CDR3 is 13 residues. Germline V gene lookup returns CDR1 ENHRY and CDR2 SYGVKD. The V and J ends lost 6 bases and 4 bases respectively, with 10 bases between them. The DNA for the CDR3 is TGTGCCATCAGCACAACCAGGGGAAACACCATATATTTT. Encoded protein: CAISTTRGNTIYF.

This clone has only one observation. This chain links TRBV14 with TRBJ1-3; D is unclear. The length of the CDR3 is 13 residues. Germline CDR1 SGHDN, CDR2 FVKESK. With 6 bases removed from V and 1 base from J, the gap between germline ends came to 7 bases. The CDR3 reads CASRSLSGNTIYF. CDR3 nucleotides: TGTGCCAGCAGATCCCTTTCTGGAAACACCATATATTTT.